What follows describes a single TCR beta chain. The data belong to a study of blood T cell repertoires in COVID-19. Study information: Researchers got acute and convalescent COVID-19 samples from the United States, Italy and Spain. Sample material is recorded as cDNA or gDNA derived from T cells, B-cell-depleted T cells, or PBMCs.

This table comes from immunoSEQ multiplex PCR, and its TCRdb copy is limited to in-frame clones, with some not included. The top ten clones hold approximately 12% of a sample with approximately 280,000 clones, around nine tenths of them seen once. The specimen sequenced was peripheral blood. This clonotype originated in a woman aged 55-75 years with acute or convalescent COVID-19.

The CDR3 here is CASSASPTYEQYF. CDR3 coding DNA: TGTGCCAGCAGCGCGAGTCCGACCTACGAGCAGTACTTC. The V and J genes are TRBV9 and TRBJ2-7; D not resolved. CDR3 size: 13 residues. The V gene's germline CDR1 is SGDLS and CDR2 YYNGEE. Trimming removed 3 bases from V and 2 bases from J, with 9 bases in between.